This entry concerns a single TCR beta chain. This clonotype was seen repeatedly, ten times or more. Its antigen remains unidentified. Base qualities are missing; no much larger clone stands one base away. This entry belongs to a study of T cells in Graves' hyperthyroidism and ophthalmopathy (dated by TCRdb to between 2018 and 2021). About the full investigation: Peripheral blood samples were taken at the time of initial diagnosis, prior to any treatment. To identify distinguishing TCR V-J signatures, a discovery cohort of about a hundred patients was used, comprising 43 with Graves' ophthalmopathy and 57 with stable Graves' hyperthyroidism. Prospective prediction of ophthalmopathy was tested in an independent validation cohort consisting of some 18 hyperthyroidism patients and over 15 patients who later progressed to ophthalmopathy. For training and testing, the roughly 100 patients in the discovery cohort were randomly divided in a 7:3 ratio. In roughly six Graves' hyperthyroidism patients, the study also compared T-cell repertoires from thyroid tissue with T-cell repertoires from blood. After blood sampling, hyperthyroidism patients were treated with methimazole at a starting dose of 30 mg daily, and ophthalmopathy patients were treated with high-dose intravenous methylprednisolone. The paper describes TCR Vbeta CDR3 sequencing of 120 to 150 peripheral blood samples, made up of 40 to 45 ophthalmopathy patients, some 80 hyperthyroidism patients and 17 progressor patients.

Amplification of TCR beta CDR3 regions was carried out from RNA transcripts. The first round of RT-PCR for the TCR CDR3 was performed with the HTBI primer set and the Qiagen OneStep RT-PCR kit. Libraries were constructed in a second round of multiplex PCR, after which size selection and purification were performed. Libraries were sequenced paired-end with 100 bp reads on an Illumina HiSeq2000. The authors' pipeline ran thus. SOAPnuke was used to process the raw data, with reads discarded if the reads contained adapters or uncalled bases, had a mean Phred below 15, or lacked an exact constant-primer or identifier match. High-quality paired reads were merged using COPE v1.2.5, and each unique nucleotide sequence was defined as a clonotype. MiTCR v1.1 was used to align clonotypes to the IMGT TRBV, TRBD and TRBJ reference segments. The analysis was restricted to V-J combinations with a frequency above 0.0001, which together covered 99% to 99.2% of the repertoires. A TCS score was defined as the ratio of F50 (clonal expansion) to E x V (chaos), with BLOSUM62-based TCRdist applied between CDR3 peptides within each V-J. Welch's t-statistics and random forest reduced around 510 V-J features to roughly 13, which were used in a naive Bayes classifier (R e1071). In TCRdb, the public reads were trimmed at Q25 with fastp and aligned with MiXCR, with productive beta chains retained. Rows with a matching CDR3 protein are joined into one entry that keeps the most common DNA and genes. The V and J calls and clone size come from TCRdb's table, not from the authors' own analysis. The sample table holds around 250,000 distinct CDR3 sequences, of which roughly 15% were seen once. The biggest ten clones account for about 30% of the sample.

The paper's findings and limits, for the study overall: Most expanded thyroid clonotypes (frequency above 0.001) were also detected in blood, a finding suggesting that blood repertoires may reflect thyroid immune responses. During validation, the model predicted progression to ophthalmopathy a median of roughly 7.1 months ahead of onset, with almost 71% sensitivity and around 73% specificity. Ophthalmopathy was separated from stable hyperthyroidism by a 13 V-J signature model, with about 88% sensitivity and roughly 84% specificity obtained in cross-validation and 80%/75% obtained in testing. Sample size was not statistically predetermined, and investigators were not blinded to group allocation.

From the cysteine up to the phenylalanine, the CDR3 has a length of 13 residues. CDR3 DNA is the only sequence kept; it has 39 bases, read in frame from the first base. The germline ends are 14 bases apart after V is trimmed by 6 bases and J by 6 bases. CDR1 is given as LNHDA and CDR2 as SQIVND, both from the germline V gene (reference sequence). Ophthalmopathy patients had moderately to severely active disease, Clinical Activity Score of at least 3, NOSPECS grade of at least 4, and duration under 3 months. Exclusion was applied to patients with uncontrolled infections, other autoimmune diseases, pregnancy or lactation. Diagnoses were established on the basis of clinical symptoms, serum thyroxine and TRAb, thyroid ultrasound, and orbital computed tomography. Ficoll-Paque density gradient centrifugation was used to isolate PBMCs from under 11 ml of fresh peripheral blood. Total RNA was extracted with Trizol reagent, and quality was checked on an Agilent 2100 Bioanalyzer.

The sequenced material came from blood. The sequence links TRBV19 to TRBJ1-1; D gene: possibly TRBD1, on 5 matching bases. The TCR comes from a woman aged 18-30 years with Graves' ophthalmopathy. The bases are TGTGCCAGTAGGGAGCAGGGTACCGCTGAAGCTTTCTTT. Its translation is CASREQGTAEAFF.